The 10 T cell receptor beta chains below were found in one sample sequenced in a study of CD8 T cells in ankylosing spondylitis. Each CDR3 protein is one row after TCRdb ran MiXCR on the 5' RACE reads. The table records approximately 200,000 distinct CDR3 sequences, 13% of them present only once. What was sequenced was blood, either unsorted or a sorted T cell fraction (not recorded which). All receptors come from a female donor with ankylosing spondylitis or in good health (not recorded which).

CDR3 DNA sequence: TGTGCCAGCAGCGTAGAGGGAGCGGACAATGAGCAGTTCTTC. It translates to CASSVEGADNEQFF. This chain connects TRBV9 to TRBJ2-1; D may be TRBD2 (5 bases). V was trimmed by 0 bases and J by 5 bases, leaving 9 bases between them. The CDR3 contains 14 residues. Germline V CDR1 and CDR2: SGDLS, YYNGEE.

In its sample, this clonotype was seen a few times. The V call is TRBV18, the J call TRBJ2-4; D perhaps matches TRBD1 (5 bases). Trimming cost V 3 bases and J 5 bases, with 17 bases left between them. The CDR3 consists of 16 residues. CDR1 and CDR2 from the germline V gene are KGHSH and LQKENI. The CDR3 is CASSPRDSGWENIQYF. The CDR3 DNA reads TGTGCCAGCTCACCTAGAGACTCAGGGTGGGAAAACATTCAGTACTTC.

As regards this clonotype: Being one base from a much bigger clone, this may be a read error. The genes are TRBV6-1 and TRBJ2-6, with 7 nucleotides matching TRBD1. V was clipped by 6 bases and J by 2 bases; unmatched bases: 4. From germline, CDR1 is MNHNS and CDR2 SASEGT. The CDR3 has 15 amino acids. CDR3: CASRNQGAGANVLTF. CDR3 coding DNA: TGTGCCAGCAGGAATCAGGGGGCTGGGGCCAACGTCCTGACTTTC.

In this sample, this clonotype turned up many times. This rearrangement joins TRBV4-3 to TRBJ2-2; possible D gene TRBD1, 7 bases. Germline V CDR1 and CDR2: LGHNA, YSLEER. There are 17 residues in the CDR3. The V gene lost 1 base and the J gene lost 2 bases, with 14 bases spanning the gap. The CDR3 sequence: CASSQVQGGTNTGELFF. Written as DNA, the CDR3 is TGCGCCAGCAGCCAAGTTCAGGGGGGCACTAACACCGGGGAGCTGTTTTTT.

This clonotype was observed a few times. The chain combines TRBV7-2 with TRBJ2-7; 11 nucleotides match TRBD2. V gave up 6 bases and J gave up 2 bases; unmatched junction bases: 12. This CDR3 spans 17 amino acids. The germline V gene encodes CDR1 SGHTA and CDR2 FQGNSA. The CDR3 reads CASSTSPSGRPPYEQYF. Written as DNA, the CDR3 is TGTGCCAGCAGTACCAGTCCTAGCGGGAGGCCTCCCTACGAGCAGTACTTC. Combining the CDR3 with reference TRBV7-2 and TRBJ2-7 gives the whole variable domain GAGVSQSPSNKVTEKGKDVELRCDPISGHTALYWYRQSLGQGLEFLIYFQGNSAPDKSGLPSDRFSAERTGGSVSTLTIQRTQQEDSAVYLCASSTSPSGRPPYEQYFGPGTRLTVT.

This clonotype was recorded at least ten times. The V gene is TRBV6-4, the J gene TRBJ2-1; 9 bases fit TRBD1. With V trimmed by 3 bases and J by 1 base, 1 base remained unmatched. In germline, CDR1 is MRHNA, CDR2 SNTAGT. The CDR3 extends over 15 amino acids. The CDR3 DNA follows: TGTGCCAGCAGTGAGACAGGGGGATCCTACAATGAGCAGTTCTTC. As protein: CASSETGGSYNEQFF.

In its sample, this clonotype was seen many times. The chain carries TRBV3-1 and TRBJ1-4; D might be TRBD1 (6 bases). V was clipped by 0 bases and J by 5 bases, with 19 bases between them. CDR3 length: 18 residues. The germline V gene has CDR1 LGHDT and CDR2 YNNKEL (reference sequence). CDR3: CASSQDELRGRGNEKLFF. The CDR3 nucleotides read TGTGCCAGCAGCCAAGACGAGCTTAGGGGGAGGGGCAATGAAAAACTGTTTTTT. Full variable domain (outside the CDR3, taken from reference TRBV3-1 and TRBJ1-4): DTAVSQTPKYLVTQMGNDKSIKCEQNLGHDTMYWYKQDSKKFLKIMFSYNNKELIINETVPNRFSPKSPDKAHLNLHINSLELGDSAVYFCASSQDELRGRGNEKLFFGSGTQLSVL.

This clonotype was counted at least ten times. The chain employs TRBV4-3 and TRBJ2-3; 11 bases map to TRBD2. The CDR3 contains 18 residues. V lost 0 bases to trimming and J lost 7 bases; unmatched junction nucleotides: 12. Germline lookup yields CDR1 LGHNA and CDR2 YSLEER. For the CDR3, the DNA is TGCGCCAGCAGCCAAGATGGTACTAGCGGGAGTTATGGGAATACGCAGTATTTT. Its translation is CASSQDGTSGSYGNTQYF.

This clonotype was observed many times. The rearrangement joins TRBV20-1 to TRBJ2-1, with 8 bases matching TRBD2. This CDR3 spans 15 amino acids. Germline CDR1 and CDR2: DFQATT and SNEGSKA (reference sequence). Germline trimming cut 7 bases from V and 0 bases from J; bases unmatched to any gene: 8. Here the CDR3 reads CSGLAGLSSYNEQFF. DNA for the CDR3: TGCAGTGGTCTAGCGGGCCTTAGCTCCTACAATGAGCAGTTCTTC.

Note on this clonotype: The conserved closing phenylalanine or tryptophan is absent in this CDR3, likely reflecting a read error. This rearrangement joins TRBV12-3 or TRBV12-4 to TRBJ2-1; TRBD2 agrees at 9 bases. CDR3 length: 17 residues. J was trimmed by 7 bases and V by 0 bases; bases with no gene match: 10. The CDR3 loop is CASSLALGGRARNEQFL. CDR3 sequence (DNA): TGTGCCAGCAGTTTAGCCCTGGGCGGGAGGGCCCGGAATGAGCAGTTCCTC.